The clone carrying this TCR beta chain has just a few counts. As yet, its antigen is unknown. The data are from a study of response to subunit inactivated influenza vaccine. Broader study findings: The authors offered the suggestion that each seasonal influenza vaccination recruits few new T cells.

This CDR3 has 15 residues. V was cut by 0 bases and J by 4 bases, with 14 bases left in between. Germline assignment: CDR1 DFQATT and CDR2 SNEGSKA (reference sequence). TCRdb ran MiXCR on the RT-PCR reads and lists one entry per CDR3 protein. The sample holds about 830,000 distinct CDR3 sequences; approximately 17% are singletons and the top ten take about a tenth. The sequence was obtained from a man aged 50-59 years who received an inactivated influenza vaccine. Sequencing was performed on PBMCs from blood, taken around 5 days after vaccination. This chain joins TRBV20-1 and TRBJ2-3; D is perhaps TRBD2 (7 bases). For the CDR3, the DNA is TGCAGTGCTAGAGATCGGCGGGGGCGAGCAGATACGCAGTATTTT. It specifies CSARDRRGRADTQYF.